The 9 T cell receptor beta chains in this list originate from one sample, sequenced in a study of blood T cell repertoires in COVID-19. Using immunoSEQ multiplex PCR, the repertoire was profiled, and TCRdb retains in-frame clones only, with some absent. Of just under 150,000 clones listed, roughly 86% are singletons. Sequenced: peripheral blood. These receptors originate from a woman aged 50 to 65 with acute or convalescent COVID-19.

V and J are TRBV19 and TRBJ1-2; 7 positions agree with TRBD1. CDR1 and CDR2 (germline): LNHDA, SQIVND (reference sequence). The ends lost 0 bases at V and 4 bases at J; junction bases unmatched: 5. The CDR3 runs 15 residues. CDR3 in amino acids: CASSIDTGDTYGYTF. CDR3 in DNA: TGTGCCAGTAGTATAGACACAGGGGATACCTATGGCTACACCTTC. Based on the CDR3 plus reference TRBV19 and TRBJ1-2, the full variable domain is DGGITQSPKYLFRKEGQNVTLSCEQNLNHDAMYWYRQDPGQGLRLIYYSQIVNDFQKGDIAEGYSVSREKKESFPLTVTSAQKNPTAFYLCASSIDTGDTYGYTFGSGTRLTVV.

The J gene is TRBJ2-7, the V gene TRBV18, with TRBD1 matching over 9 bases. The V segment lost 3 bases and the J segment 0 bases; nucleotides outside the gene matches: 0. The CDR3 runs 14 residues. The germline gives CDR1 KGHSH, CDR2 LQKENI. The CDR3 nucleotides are TGTGCCAGCTCACCGGGACAGGGCTCCTACGAGCAGTACTTC. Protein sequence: CASSPGQGSYEQYF.

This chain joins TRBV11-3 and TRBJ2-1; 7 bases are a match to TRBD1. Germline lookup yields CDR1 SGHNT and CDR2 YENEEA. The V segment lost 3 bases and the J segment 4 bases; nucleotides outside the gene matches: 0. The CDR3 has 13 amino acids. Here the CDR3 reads CASSLGQYNEQFF. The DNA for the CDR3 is TGTGCCAGCAGCTTGGGACAGTACAATGAGCAGTTCTTC.

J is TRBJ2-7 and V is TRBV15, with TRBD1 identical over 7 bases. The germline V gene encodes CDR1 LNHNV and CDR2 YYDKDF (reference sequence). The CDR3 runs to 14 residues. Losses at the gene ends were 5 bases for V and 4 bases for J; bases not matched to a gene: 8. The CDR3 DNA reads TGTGCCACCAGCCACCGGGACAGCTTATACGAGCAGTACTTC. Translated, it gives CATSHRDSLYEQYF. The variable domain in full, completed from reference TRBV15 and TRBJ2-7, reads DAMVIQNPRYQVTQFGKPVTLSCSQTLNHNVMYWYQQKSSQAPKLLFHYYDKDFNNEADTPDNFQSRRPNTSFCFLDIRSPGLGDTAMYLCATSHRDSLYEQYFGPGTRLTVT.

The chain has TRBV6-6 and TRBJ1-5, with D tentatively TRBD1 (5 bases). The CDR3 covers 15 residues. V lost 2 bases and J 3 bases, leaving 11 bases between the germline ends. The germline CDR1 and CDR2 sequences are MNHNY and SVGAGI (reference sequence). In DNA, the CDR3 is TGTGCCAGCAGTTACAGGCCAGGGATCAATCAGCCCCAGCATTTT. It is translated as CASSYRPGINQPQHF.

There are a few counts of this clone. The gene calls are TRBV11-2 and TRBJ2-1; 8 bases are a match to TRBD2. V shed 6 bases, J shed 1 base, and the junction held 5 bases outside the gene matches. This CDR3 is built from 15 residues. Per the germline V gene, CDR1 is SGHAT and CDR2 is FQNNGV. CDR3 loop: CASRPTSGSYNEQFF. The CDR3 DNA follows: TGTGCCAGCAGGCCAACTAGCGGTTCCTACAATGAGCAGTTCTTC.

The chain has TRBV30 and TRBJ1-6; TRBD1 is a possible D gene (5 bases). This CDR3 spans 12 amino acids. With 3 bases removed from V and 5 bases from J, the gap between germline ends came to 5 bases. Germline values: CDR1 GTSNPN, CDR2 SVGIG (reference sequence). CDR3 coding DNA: TGTGCCTGGAGCAGGGATAATTCACCCCTCCACTTT. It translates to CAWSRDNSPLHF.

CDR3 in DNA: TGTGCCAGCGGGGGGAGAGGGGACACTGAAGCTTTCTTT. This encodes CASGGRGDTEAFF. The chain employs TRBV6-5 and TRBJ1-1; a possible D gene is TRBD1 (5 bases). Trimming shortened V by 8 bases and J by 3 bases, and 13 bases separated the two germline ends. This CDR3 is built from 13 residues. Per the germline V gene, CDR1 is MNHEY and CDR2 is SVGAGI.

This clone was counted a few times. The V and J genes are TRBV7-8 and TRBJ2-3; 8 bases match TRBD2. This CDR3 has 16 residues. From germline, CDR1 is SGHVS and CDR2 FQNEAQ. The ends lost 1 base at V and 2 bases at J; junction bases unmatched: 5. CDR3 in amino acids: CASSLVTGGATDTQYF. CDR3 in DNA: TGTGCCAGCAGCTTAGTCACCGGGGGGGCCACAGATACGCAGTATTTT.